Detailed here is one TCR beta chain. Its antigen is undetermined. Sequenced by immunoSEQ multiplex PCR; TCRdb stores in-frame clones only, minus some. This sample has around 3,500 clones; 25% to 30% occur once, and the top ten carry roughly 9%. The source of the sample is a study of T cells in localized non-small cell lung cancer. The study's findings and limits: Greater T cell density in blood accompanied longer overall survival. Tumor samples were not multi-region, leaving intratumor heterogeneity unexcluded. Uninvolved neighboring lung showed the greatest T cell clonality, exceeding tumor.

Here the sequenced sample was normal lung tissue next to the tumor, taken before any cancer treatment. The receptor was isolated from a woman aged 40-69 years with stage I lung adenocarcinoma.

The CDR3 nucleotides are TGTGCCCACAAAGACCAGCAGAACACTGAAGCTTTCTTT. Protein sequence: CAHKDQQNTEAFF. V is TRBV30 and J is TRBJ1-1; no definite D call. V was pared by 8 bases and J by 1 base, with 14 bases between. CDR3 length: 13 amino acids. Germline CDR1 reads GTSNPN; CDR2 reads SVGIG (reference sequence).